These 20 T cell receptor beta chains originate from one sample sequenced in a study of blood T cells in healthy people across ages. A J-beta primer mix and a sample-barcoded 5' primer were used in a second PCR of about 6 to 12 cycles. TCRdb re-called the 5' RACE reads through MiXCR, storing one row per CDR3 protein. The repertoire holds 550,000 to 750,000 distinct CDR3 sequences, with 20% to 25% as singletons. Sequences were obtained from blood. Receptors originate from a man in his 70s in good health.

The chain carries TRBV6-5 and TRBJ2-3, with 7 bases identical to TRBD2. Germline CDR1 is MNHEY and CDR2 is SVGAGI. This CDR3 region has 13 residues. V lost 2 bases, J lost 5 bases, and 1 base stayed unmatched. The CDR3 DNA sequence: TGTGCCAGCAGTTACGGGAGGGGAGATACGCAGTATTTT. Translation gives CASSYGRGDTQYF.

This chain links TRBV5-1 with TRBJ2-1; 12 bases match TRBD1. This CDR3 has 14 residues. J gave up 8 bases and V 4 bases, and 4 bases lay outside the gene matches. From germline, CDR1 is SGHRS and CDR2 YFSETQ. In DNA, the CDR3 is TGCGCCAGCAGCAGGGGACAGGGGGCTTATGAGCAGTTCTTC. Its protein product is CASSRGQGAYEQFF.

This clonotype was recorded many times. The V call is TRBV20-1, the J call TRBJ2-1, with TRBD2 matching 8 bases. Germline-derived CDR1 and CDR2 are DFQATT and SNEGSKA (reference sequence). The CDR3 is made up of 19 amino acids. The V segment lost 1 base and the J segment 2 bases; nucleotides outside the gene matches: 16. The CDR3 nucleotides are TGCAGTGCTAGAGTTTTGGGGCTCCAAGCGGGAGTAACCTACAATGAGCAGTTCTTC. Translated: CSARVLGLQAGVTYNEQFF.

As DNA, the CDR3 is TGCGCCAGCAGCCAAGATCCAATGGGAAACATTCAGTACTTC. Amino acid sequence: CASSQDPMGNIQYF. The V gene is TRBV4-1, the J gene TRBJ2-4; no firm D call. The CDR3 loop spans 14 amino acids. Per germline, CDR1 MGHRA and CDR2 YSYEKL. V was trimmed by 0 bases and J by 6 bases, leaving 9 bases between them.

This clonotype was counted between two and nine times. CDR3: CSASDTYSNQPQHF. Written as DNA, the CDR3 is TGCAGCGCTTCGGACACCTATAGCAATCAGCCCCAGCATTTT. The chain couples TRBV29-1 to TRBJ1-5; D is perhaps TRBD1 (5 bases). The CDR3 has 14 residues. The germline gives CDR1 SQVTM, CDR2 ANQGSEA. Trimming removed 7 bases at V and 0 bases at J, with 13 bases between.

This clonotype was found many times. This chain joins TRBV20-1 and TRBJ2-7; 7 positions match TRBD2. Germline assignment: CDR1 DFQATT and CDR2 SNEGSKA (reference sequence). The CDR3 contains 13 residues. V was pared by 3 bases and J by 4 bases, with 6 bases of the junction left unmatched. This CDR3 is CSASPGRQYEQYF. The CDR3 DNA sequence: TGCAGTGCTAGTCCCGGGAGGCAGTACGAGCAGTACTTC.

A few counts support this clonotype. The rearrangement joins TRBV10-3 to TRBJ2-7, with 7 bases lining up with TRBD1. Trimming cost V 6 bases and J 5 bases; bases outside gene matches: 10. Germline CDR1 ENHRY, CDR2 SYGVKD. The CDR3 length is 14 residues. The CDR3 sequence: CAISLRGGADEQYF. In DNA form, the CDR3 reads TGTGCCATCAGCCTTCGAGGGGGCGCGGACGAGCAGTACTTC.

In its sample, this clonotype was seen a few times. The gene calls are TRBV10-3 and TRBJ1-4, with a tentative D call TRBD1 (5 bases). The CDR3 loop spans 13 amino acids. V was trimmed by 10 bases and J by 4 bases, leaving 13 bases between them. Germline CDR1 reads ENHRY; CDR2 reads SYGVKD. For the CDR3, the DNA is TGTGCCACAAACGGAGACAGTAATGAAAAACTGTTTTTT. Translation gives CATNGDSNEKLFF.

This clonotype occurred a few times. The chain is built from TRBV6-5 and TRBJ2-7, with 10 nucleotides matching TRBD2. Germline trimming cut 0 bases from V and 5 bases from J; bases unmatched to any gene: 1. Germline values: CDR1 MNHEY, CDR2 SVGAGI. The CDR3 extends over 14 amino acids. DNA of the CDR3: TGTGCCAGCAGTTACTCGGGGACTAGCGACGAGCAGTACTTC. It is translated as CASSYSGTSDEQYF.

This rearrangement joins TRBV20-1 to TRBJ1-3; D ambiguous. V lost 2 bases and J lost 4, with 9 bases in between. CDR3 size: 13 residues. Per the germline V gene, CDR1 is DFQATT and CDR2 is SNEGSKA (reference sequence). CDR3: CSARSGLGNTIYF. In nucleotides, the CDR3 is TGCAGTGCTAGATCTGGGTTGGGAAACACCATATATTTT.

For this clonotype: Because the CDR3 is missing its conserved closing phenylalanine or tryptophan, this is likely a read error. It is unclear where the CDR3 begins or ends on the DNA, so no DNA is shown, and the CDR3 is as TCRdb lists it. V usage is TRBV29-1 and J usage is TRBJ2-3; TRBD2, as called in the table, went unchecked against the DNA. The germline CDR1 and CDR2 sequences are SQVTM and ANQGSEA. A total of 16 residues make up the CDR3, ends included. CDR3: CSVVDGSGPDTQYFGP.

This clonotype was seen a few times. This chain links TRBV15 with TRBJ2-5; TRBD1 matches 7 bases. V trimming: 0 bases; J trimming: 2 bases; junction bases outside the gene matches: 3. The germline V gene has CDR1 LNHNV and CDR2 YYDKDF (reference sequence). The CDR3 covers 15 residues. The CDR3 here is CATSREGTVQETQYF. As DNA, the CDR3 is TGTGCCACCAGCAGAGAAGGGACAGTTCAAGAGACCCAGTACTTC. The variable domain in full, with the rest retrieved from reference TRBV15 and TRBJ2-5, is DAMVIQNPRYQVTQFGKPVTLSCSQTLNHNVMYWYQQKSSQAPKLLFHYYDKDFNNEADTPDNFQSRRPNTSFCFLDIRSPGLGDTAMYLCATSREGTVQETQYFGPGTRLLVL.

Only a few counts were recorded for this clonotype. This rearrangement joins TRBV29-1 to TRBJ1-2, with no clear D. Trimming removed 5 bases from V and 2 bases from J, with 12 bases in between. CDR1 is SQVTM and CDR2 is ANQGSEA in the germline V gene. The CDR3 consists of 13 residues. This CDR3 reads CSVQSEPNYGYTF. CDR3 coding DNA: TGCAGCGTTCAGTCGGAGCCAAACTATGGCTACACCTTC.

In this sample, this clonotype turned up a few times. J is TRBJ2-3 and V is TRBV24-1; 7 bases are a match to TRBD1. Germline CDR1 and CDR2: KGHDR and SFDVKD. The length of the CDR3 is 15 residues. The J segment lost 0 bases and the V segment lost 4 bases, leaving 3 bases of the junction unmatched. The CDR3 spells CATSEGQSSTDTQYF. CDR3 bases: TGTGCCACCAGTGAGGGACAGTCTAGCACAGATACGCAGTATTTT.

Here the CDR3 reads CASSPPAGSGSRYNEQFF. In DNA form, the CDR3 reads TGTGCCAGCAGCCCGCCCGCGGGTAGCGGGAGTCGCTACAATGAGCAGTTCTTC. V is TRBV9 and J is TRBJ2-1; TRBD2 matches at 9 bases. The V segment lost 4 bases and the J segment 3 bases; nucleotides outside the gene matches: 14. The CDR3 runs 18 residues. In germline, CDR1 is SGDLS, CDR2 YYNGEE.

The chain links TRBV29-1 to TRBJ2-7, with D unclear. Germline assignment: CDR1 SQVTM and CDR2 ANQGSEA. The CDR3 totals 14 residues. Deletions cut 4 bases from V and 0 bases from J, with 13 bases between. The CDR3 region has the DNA TGCAGCGTTGTTCCAGCCCGGAGCTCCTACGAGCAGTACTTC. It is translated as CSVVPARSSYEQYF.

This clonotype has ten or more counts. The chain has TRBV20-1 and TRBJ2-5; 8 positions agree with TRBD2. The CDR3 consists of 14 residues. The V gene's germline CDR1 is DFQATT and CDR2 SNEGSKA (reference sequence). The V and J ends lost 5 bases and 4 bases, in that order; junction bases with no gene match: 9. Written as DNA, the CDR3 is TGCAGTGCTCGGGCAGCGGGAGTCGTAGAGACCCAGTACTTC. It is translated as CSARAAGVVETQYF.

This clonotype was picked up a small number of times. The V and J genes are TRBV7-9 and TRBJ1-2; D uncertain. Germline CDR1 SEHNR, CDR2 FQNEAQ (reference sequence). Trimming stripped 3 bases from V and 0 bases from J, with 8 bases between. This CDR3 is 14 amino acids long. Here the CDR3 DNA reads TGTGCCAGCAGCTTCGGGCCACCTAACTATGGCTACACCTTC. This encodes CASSFGPPNYGYTF.

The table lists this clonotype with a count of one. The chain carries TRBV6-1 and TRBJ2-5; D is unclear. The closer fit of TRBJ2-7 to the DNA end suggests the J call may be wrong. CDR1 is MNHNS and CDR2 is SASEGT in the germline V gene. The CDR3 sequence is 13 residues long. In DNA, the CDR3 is TGTGCCAGCAGTGCCTCACTGGACTACGAGCAGTACTTC. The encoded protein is CASSASLDYEQYF.

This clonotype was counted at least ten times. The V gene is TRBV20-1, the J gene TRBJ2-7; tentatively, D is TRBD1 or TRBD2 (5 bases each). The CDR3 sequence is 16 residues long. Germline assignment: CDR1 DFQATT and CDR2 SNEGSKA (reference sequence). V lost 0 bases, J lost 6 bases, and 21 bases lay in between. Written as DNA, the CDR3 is TGCAGTGCTAGAGATGGTGGGAACCCGGGAAGGGGCGAGCAGTACTTC. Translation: CSARDGGNPGRGEQYF.